This passage covers 8 T cell receptor beta chains from one sample sequenced in a study of T-cell reconstitution after alpha-beta-depleted transplantation in children. Molecular barcoding with unique molecular identifiers was used for the TCRbeta library. Via MiXCR, TCRdb re-called the PCR reads, giving one row per CDR3 protein. The sample lists 900,000 or so distinct CDR3 sequences; around 15% were seen once. The sequenced sample was PBMCs, mostly from graft donor cells, obtained 360 days after TCRalphabeta/CD19-depleted stem cell transplant. The receptors were sampled from a male patient younger than 18 who had a stem cell transplant for acute lymphoblastic leukemia, so the T cells may come from the graft donor.

This chain joins TRBV19 and TRBJ2-7, with D perhaps TRBD2 (6 bases). The germline V gene encodes CDR1 LNHDA and CDR2 SQIVND (reference sequence). With 5 bases removed from V and 2 bases from J, the gap between germline ends came to 13 bases. This CDR3 is built from 14 residues. This CDR3 reads CASSPPGVPYEQYF. As DNA, the CDR3 is TGTGCCAGTAGTCCTCCGGGGGTCCCCTACGAGCAGTACTTC. The full variable domain, in which reference TRBV19 and TRBJ2-7 provide the parts outside the CDR3, is DGGITQSPKYLFRKEGQNVTLSCEQNLNHDAMYWYRQDPGQGLRLIYYSQIVNDFQKGDIAEGYSVSREKKESFPLTVTSAQKNPTAFYLCASSPPGVPYEQYFGPGTRLTVT.

The V gene is TRBV12-3 or TRBV12-4, the J gene TRBJ2-7; D unclear. The CDR3 has 12 amino acids. The V gene lost 2 bases and the J gene lost 6 bases, with 8 bases spanning the gap. The CDR3 here is CASSLSYREQYF. In DNA, the CDR3 is TGTGCCAGCAGTTTAAGTTATCGCGAGCAGTACTTC.

The chain has TRBV12-3 or TRBV12-4 and TRBJ2-3; D is ambiguous. Trimming left V 4 bases short and J 3 bases short, with 11 bases between. CDR3 length: 14 residues. The CDR3 sequence is CASSWPGGTDTQYF. The CDR3 DNA follows: TGTGCCAGCAGTTGGCCCGGCGGTACAGATACGCAGTATTTT.

This clonotype was detected only a few times. The chain uses TRBV18 and TRBJ2-4; D possibly corresponds to TRBD1 (6 bases). In germline, CDR1 is KGHSH, CDR2 LQKENI. CDR3 length: 16 residues. Trimming removed 3 bases from V and 0 bases from J, with 12 bases in between. As DNA, the CDR3 is TGTGCCAGCTCACCCCAAGGACAGAGAGCCAAAAACATTCAGTACTTC. This codes for CASSPQGQRAKNIQYF.

This clonotype was detected a few times. The chain has TRBV7-7 and TRBJ2-7, with D tentatively TRBD1 (5 bases). The CDR3 extends over 13 amino acids. Trimming took off 3 bases at V and 3 bases at J, with 9 bases between the two ends. Per the germline V gene, CDR1 is SSHAT and CDR2 is FNYEAQ (reference sequence). CDR3 in amino acids: CASSFDTGYEQYF. DNA for the CDR3: TGTGCCAGCAGCTTCGATACAGGCTACGAGCAGTACTTC.

As regards this clonotype: At one end the junction does not follow the germline gene, possibly because of a read error. The chain combines TRBV20-1 with TRBJ2-5; 11 bases match TRBD2. The germline CDR1 and CDR2 sequences are DFQATT and SNEGSKA (reference sequence). The CDR3 sequence is 16 residues long. The CDR3 loop is CSAREGSGRVQEAQYF. The DNA for the CDR3 is TGCAGTGCTAGAGAAGGTAGCGGGAGGGTACAAGAGGCCCAGTACTTC.

Only a few counts were recorded for this clonotype. V and J are TRBV27 and TRBJ2-1, with 10 bases aligning to TRBD2. Per germline, CDR1 MNHEY and CDR2 SMNVEV (reference sequence). Trimming removed 3 bases from V and 2 bases from J; junction bases left unmatched: 10. This CDR3 spans 18 amino acids. The CDR3 is CASSFSLAGVRTYNEQFF. The CDR3 DNA reads TGTGCCAGCAGTTTTAGTCTAGCGGGGGTCCGCACCTACAATGAGCAGTTCTTC.

This clonotype was counted only a few times. The chain recombines TRBV19 with TRBJ1-2, with D possibly matching TRBD1 (5 bases). CDR3 length: 13 residues. V lost 4 bases, J lost 6 bases, and 12 bases lay in between. Germline loops: CDR1 LNHDA, CDR2 SQIVND (reference sequence). In DNA form, the CDR3 reads TGTGCCAGTAGTAGGTTGGGGACGGATGGCTACACCTTC. Amino acids: CASSRLGTDGYTF.